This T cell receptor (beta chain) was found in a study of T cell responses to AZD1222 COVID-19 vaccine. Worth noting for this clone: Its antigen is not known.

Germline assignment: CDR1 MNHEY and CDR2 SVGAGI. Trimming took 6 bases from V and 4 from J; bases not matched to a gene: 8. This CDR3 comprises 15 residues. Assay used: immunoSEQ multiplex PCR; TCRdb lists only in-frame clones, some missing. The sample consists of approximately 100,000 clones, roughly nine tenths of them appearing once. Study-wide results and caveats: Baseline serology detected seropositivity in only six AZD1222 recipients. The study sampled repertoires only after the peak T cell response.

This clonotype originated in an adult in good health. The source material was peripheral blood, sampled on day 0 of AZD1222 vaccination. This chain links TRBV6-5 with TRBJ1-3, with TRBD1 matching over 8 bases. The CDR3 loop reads CASRSTGDTGNTIYF. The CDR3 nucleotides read TGTGCCAGCAGATCGACAGGGGACACAGGAAACACCATATATTTT.